These T cell receptor beta chains were read from a single sample in a study of T cells in Graves' hyperthyroidism and ophthalmopathy. TCRdb reanalysed the multiplex PCR reads using MiXCR and keeps one entry per CDR3 protein. The repertoire holds hundreds of thousands of distinct CDR3 sequences, with 14% to 15% as singletons. The specimen was blood. Receptors were obtained from a man younger than 35 with Graves' ophthalmopathy. The CDR3 runs from the conserved cysteine through the conserved F or W.

cdr3_aa v_call cdr3_length j_call
CAWSPSRTSRSTDTQYF TRBV30 17 TRBJ2-3
CASSQEDRGGYTF TRBV3-1 13 TRBJ1-2
CASSGQVDNQPQHF TRBV6-1 14 TRBJ1-5
CASSQDGFNQPQHF TRBV4-2 14 TRBJ1-5
CASSQDWLAGVPGELFF TRBV3-1 17 TRBJ2-2
CAWRVATETQYF TRBV30 12 TRBJ2-5
CASSTTGVETQYF TRBV7-9 13 TRBJ2-5
CSVLGGGTDTQYF TRBV29-1 13 TRBJ2-3
CASSLVGIHEQYF TRBV5-1 13 TRBJ2-7
CSAGGTYEQYF TRBV20-1 11 TRBJ2-7
CASREPGSDTQYF TRBV5-1 13 TRBJ2-3
CSARADRGLNHGYTF TRBV20-1 15 TRBJ1-2
CAWSVTEAPGELFF TRBV30 14 TRBJ2-2
CATRGGGGPTDTQYF TRBV10-2 15 TRBJ2-3
CSATGGGPRPQHF TRBV20-1 13 TRBJ1-5
CASSPPNEGGEAFF TRBV18 14 TRBJ1-1
CASSLVYSGSKNIQYF TRBV11-2 16 TRBJ2-4
CASSVQGLAGYTGELFF TRBV2 17 TRBJ2-2
CASRQTGGENIQYF TRBV5-8 14 TRBJ2-4
CASGLEGSKAFF TRBV12-5 12 TRBJ1-1
CASSWGLATSYEQYF TRBV5-6 15 TRBJ2-7
CAWSGMVGNTEAFF TRBV30 14 TRBJ1-1
CASKGQAFDYVYEQYF TRBV6-2/TRBV6-3 16 TRBJ2-7
CASSLGQVGSYEQYF TRBV3-1 15 TRBJ2-7
CSVGGSQPQHF TRBV29-1 11 TRBJ1-5
CASSFSGTFDTF TRBV11-3 12 TRBJ1-2
CATSRDDGSHEQYF TRBV15 14 TRBJ2-7
CAWSSSRVVITEAFF TRBV30 15 TRBJ1-1
CASSPTPEGYNEQFF TRBV3-1 15 TRBJ2-1
CASSQTSVKDNEQFF TRBV3-1 15 TRBJ2-1
CASNRDSYNEQFF TRBV6-1 13 TRBJ2-1
CASSEGGHGYTF TRBV6-1 12 TRBJ1-2
CASSQGSSLYGNTIYF TRBV4-1 16 TRBJ1-3
CAITTRLIVGSTDTQYF TRBV10-3 17 TRBJ2-3
CSASGRGRTDTQYF TRBV20-1 14 TRBJ2-3
CASSFYRGSPNTQYF TRBV11-1 15 TRBJ2-3
CASSDTRPQYF TRBV6-1 11 TRBJ2-3
CATSEEQDGPGNTIYF TRBV10-3 16 TRBJ1-3
CATRDSNEKLFF TRBV24-1 12 TRBJ1-4
CASSGNYGNSYTF TRBV9 13 TRBJ1-2
CASSMDPRLKAFF TRBV19 13 TRBJ1-1
CASSLGQGSYGYTF TRBV12-3/TRBV12-4 14 TRBJ1-2
CSATGTGRQETQYF TRBV20-1 14 TRBJ2-5
CASSQRQGTHPEAFF TRBV16 15 TRBJ1-1
CASSESAGGKETQYF TRBV10-1 15 TRBJ2-5